This T cell receptor beta chain was captured in a study of cytomegalovirus exposure and HLA in healthy donors. On the study more broadly: An earlier analysis identified 110 million or so unique TCR beta sequences in approximately 190 million T cells. Study-wide results and limits: In a later analysis, compared with equally common non-associated chains, HLA-associated beta chains were more expanded.

PCR involved 60 Vbeta and 13 Jbeta primers. Libraries were prepared by immunoSEQ multiplex PCR; TCRdb keeps only in-frame clonotypes and omits some of them. The data contain approximately 180,000 clones, under 85% of them singletons. A note on this clone: The target antigen is unknown.

Germline V gene sequence: CDR1 MNHNS, CDR2 SASEGT. This CDR3 spans 13 amino acids. Trimming stripped 7 bases from V and 7 bases from J, with 11 bases between. J is TRBJ1-6 and V is TRBV6-1; D call uncertain. The TCR originated in a man aged 18 to 30 in good health and CMV-seronegative. Sequences were obtained from PBMCs. The CDR3 loop reads CASNPLRNSPLHF. As DNA, the CDR3 is TGTGCCAGCAACCCATTGAGGAATTCACCCCTCCACTTT.